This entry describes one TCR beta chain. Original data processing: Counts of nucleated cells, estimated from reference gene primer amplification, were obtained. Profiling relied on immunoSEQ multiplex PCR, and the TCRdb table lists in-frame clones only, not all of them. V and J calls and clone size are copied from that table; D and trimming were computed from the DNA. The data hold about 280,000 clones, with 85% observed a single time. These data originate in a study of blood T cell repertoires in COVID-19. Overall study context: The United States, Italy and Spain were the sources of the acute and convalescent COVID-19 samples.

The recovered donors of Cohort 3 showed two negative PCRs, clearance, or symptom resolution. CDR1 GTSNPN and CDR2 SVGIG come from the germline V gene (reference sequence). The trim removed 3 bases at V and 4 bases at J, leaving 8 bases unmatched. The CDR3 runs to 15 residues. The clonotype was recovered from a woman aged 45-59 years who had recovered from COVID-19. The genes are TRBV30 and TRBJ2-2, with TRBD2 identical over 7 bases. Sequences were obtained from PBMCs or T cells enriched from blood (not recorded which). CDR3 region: CAWRAKLAITGELFF. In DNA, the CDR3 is TGTGCCTGGAGAGCAAAACTAGCGATCACCGGGGAGCTGTTTTTT.